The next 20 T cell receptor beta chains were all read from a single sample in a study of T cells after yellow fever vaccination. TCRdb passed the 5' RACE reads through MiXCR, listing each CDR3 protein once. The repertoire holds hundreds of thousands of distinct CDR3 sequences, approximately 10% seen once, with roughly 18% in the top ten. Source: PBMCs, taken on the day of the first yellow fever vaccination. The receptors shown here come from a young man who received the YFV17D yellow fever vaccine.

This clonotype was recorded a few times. CDR3 nucleotides: TGTGCCAGCTCCCCGCTTGCAGTCGGAGGGCAGTTCGGATTTGGTGAAGCTTTCTTT. Translating gives CASSPLAVGGQFGFGEAFF. The chain joins TRBV18 to TRBJ1-1; D gene unclear. V lost 6 bases and J lost 7, with 33 bases in between. The CDR3 extends over 19 amino acids. Germline CDR1 reads KGHSH; CDR2 reads LQKENI.

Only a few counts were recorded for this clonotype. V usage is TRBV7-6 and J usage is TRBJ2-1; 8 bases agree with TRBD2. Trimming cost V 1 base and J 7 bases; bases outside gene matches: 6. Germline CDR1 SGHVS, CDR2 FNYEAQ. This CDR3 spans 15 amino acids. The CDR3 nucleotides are TGTGCCAGCAGCTTAGTTAGCGGGGTAGGGAATGAGCAGTTCTTC. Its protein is CASSLVSGVGNEQFF.

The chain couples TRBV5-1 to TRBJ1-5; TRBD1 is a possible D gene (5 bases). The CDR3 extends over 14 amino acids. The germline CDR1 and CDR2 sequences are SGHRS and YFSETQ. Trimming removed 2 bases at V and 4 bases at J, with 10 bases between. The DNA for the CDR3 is TGCGCCAGCAGCTTTGGCGAGGGGAATCAGCCCCAGCATTTT. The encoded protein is CASSFGEGNQPQHF.

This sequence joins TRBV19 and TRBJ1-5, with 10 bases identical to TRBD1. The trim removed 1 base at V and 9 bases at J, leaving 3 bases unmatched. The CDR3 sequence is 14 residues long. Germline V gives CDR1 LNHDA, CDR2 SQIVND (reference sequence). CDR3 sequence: CASSIGTGGGPQHF. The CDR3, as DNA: TGTGCCAGTAGTATAGGGACAGGGGGTGGGCCCCAGCATTTT.

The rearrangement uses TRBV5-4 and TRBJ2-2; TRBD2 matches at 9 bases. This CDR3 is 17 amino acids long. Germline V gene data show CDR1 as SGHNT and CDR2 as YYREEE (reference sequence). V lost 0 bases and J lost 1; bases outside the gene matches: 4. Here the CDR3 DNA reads TGTGCCAGCAGCTTGGGAGGAGCGGGGGGGAACACCGGGGAGCTGTTTTTT. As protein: CASSLGGAGGNTGELFF.

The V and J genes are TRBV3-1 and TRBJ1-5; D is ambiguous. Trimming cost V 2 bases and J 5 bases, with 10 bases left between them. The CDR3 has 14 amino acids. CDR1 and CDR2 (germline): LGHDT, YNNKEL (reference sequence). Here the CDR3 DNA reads TGTGCCAGCAGCCAACTCGGGCCAGATCAGCCCCAGCATTTT. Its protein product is CASSQLGPDQPQHF.

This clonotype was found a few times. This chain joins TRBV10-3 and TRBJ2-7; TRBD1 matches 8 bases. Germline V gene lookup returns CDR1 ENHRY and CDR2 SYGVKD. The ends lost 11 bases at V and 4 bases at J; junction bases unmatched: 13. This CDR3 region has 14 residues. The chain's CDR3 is CAVDQGAKSYEQYF. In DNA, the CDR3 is TGTGCCGTGGATCAGGGGGCGAAATCTTACGAGCAGTACTTC.

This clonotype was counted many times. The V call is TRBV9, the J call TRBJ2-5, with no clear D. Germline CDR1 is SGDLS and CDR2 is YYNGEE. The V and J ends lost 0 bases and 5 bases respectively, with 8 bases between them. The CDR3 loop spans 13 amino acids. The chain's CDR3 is CASSVVPRETQYF. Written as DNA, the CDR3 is TGTGCCAGCAGCGTAGTTCCGCGGGAGACCCAGTACTTC.

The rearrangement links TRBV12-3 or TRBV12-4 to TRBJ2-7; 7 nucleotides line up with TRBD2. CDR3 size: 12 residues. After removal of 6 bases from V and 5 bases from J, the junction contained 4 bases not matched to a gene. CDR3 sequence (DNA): TGTGCCAGCAGCTCCAGCGGGGACGAGCAGTACTTC. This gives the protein CASSSSGDEQYF.

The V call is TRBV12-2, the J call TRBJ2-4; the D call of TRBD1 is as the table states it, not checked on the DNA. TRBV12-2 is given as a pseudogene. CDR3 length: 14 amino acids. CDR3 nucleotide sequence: TGTGCAAGTCGCCCGGGACTAGCCAAAAACATTCAGTACTTC. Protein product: CASRPGLAKNIQYF.

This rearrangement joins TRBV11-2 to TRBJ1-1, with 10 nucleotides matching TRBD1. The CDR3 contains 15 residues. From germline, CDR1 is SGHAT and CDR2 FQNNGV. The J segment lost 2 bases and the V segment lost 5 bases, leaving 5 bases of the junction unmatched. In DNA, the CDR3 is TGTGCCAGCAGCACAGACAGGGGGCGAAACACTGAAGCTTTCTTT. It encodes CASSTDRGRNTEAFF.

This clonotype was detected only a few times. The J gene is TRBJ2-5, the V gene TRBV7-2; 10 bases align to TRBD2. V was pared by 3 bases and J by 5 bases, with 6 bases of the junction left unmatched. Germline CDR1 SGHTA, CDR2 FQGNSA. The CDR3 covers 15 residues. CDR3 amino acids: CASSFPLAGVETQYF. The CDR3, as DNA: TGTGCCAGCAGCTTCCCCCTAGCGGGGGTTGAGACCCAGTACTTC.

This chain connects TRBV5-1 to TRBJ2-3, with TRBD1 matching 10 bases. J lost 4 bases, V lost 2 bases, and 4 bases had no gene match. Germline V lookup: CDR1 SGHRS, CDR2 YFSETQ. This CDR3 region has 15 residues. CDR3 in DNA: TGCGCCAGCAGCTTTGGGACAGGGGAAGCAGATACGCAGTATTTT. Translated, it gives CASSFGTGEADTQYF.

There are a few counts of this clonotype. CDR3 protein: CASSGRQGADTGELFF. The CDR3 nucleotides read TGTGCCAGCAGCGGTAGACAGGGAGCGGACACCGGGGAGCTGTTTTTT. This sequence joins TRBV5-4 and TRBJ2-2; the match to TRBD1 covers 7 bases. Trimming cost V 4 bases and J 3 bases; bases outside gene matches: 9. Looked up from germline, CDR1 is SGHNT and CDR2 is YYREEE (reference sequence). This CDR3 is built from 16 residues.

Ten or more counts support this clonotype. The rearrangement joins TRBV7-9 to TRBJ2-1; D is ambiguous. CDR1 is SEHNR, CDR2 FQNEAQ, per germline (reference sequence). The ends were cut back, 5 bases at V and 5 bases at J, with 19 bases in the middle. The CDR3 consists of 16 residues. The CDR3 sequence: CASSPEVPNSDNEQFF. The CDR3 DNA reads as TGTGCCAGCAGCCCCGAGGTACCCAACAGCGACAATGAGCAGTTCTTC.

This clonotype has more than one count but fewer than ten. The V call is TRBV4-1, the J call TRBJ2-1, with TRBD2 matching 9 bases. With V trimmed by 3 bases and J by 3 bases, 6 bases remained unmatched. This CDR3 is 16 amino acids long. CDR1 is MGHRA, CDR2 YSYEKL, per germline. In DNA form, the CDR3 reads TGCGCCAGCAGCCAGGAACATAGCGGGGGCTACAATGAGCAGTTCTTC. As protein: CASSQEHSGGYNEQFF.

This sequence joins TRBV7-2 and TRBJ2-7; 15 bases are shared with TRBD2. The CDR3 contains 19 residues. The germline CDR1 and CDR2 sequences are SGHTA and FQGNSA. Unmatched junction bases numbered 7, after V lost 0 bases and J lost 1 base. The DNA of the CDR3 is TGTGCCAGCAGCTTAGCCTCCGGGACTAGCGGGGGGACATCCTACGAGCAGTACTTC. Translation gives CASSLASGTSGGTSYEQYF.

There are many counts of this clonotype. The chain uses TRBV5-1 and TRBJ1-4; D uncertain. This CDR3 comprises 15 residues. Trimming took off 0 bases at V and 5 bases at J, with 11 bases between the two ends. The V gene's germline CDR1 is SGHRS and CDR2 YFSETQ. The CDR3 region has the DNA TGCGCCAGCAGCTTGGAGGGCGGAAAGAATGAAAAACTGTTTTTT. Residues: CASSLEGGKNEKLFF.

The chain's CDR3 is CASSSPGLAAGDEQFF. Here the CDR3 DNA reads TGTGCCAGTAGTAGCCCGGGACTAGCTGCAGGGGATGAGCAGTTCTTC. This chain connects TRBV19 to TRBJ2-1; 9 nucleotides match TRBD2. CDR3 size: 16 residues. Germline V CDR1 and CDR2: LNHDA, SQIVND (reference sequence). J was trimmed by 8 bases and V by 4 bases; bases with no gene match: 12.

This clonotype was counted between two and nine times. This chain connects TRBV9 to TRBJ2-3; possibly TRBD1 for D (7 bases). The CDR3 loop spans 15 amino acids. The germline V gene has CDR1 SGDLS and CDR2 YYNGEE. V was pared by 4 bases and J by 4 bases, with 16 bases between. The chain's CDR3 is CASSPRGVAPDTQYF. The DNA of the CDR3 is TGTGCCAGCAGCCCCAGGGGGGTGGCCCCAGATACGCAGTATTTT.